Listed here are 27 T cell receptor beta chains from one sample, sequenced in a study of blood T cells in healthy people across ages. Primed by a sample-barcoded 5' primer and a J-beta primer mix, a second PCR proceeded for roughly 6 to 12 cycles. MiXCR, applied by TCRdb to the 5' RACE reads, yields one record per CDR3 protein. The sample yields over 500,000 distinct CDR3 sequences, around a quarter seen once. These data also featured in a second study, about T cells of mothers and their children.

The specimen was blood. The source is a boy aged 2 to 10 in good health.

The V call is TRBV12-3 or TRBV12-4, the J call TRBJ2-4, with 9 bases aligning to TRBD1. V lost 6 bases and J lost 0; bases outside the gene matches: 3. The CDR3 sequence is 15 residues long. The chain's CDR3 is CASRGQGLAKNIQYF. DNA for the CDR3: TGTGCCAGCAGGGGACAGGGCCTAGCCAAAAACATTCAGTACTTC.

V gene TRBV7-9 combines with J gene TRBJ2-1; D is perhaps TRBD1 or TRBD2 (5 bases each). Germline CDR1 is SEHNR and CDR2 is FQNEAQ (reference sequence). V shed 5 bases and J shed 7 bases, with 15 bases lying between them. The length of the CDR3 is 14 residues. The CDR3 coding sequence is TGTGCCAGCAGCCCCGGGGCAGTGGGGAATGAGCAGTTCTTC. The encoded protein is CASSPGAVGNEQFF.

This clonotype was found a few times. Likely a read error: the CDR3 ends without its conserved phenylalanine or tryptophan. The gene calls are TRBV7-9 and TRBJ1-1, with TRBD1 identical over 8 bases. V was clipped by 0 bases and J by 1 base; unmatched bases: 1. CDR1 is SEHNR, CDR2 FQNEAQ, per germline (reference sequence). CDR3 length: 15 amino acids. Written as DNA, the CDR3 is TGTGCCAGCAGCTTAGCGACAGGGGAGAACACTGAAGCTTTCCTT. Translation: CASSLATGENTEAFL.

This chain uses TRBV25-1 with TRBJ1-2; a possible D gene is TRBD1 (5 bases). Germline CDR1 reads MGHDK; CDR2 reads SYGVNS. Trimming shortened V by 0 bases and J by 0 bases, and 14 bases separated the two germline ends. The CDR3 covers 17 residues. This CDR3 is CASSEYRRDGPNYGYTF. Here the CDR3 DNA reads TGTGCCAGCAGTGAATATCGTAGGGACGGACCTAACTATGGCTACACCTTC.

J is TRBJ2-5 and V is TRBV9; tentative D call: TRBD2 (6 bases). The germline V gene encodes CDR1 SGDLS and CDR2 YYNGEE. Trimming shortened V by 2 bases and J by 1 base, and 12 bases separated the two germline ends. This CDR3 is built from 15 residues. The CDR3 DNA follows: TGTGCCAGCAGCGTCAGGGACTGGATCCAAGAGACCCAGTACTTC. Encoded protein: CASSVRDWIQETQYF.

This clonotype was seen more than once but under ten times. This chain connects TRBV2 to TRBJ1-2; TRBD1 agrees at 7 bases. The germline CDR1 and CDR2 sequences are SNHLY and FYNNEI. The CDR3 contains 12 residues. The J segment lost 6 bases and the V segment lost 5 bases, leaving 3 bases of the junction unmatched. This CDR3 is CASSSDRDGYTF. In DNA form, the CDR3 reads TGTGCCAGCAGTTCCGACAGGGATGGCTACACCTTC.

The gene calls are TRBV10-3 and TRBJ1-2; D not resolved. Germline assignment: CDR1 ENHRY and CDR2 SYGVKD. The V end was cut by 4 bases, the J end by 5 bases, with 8 bases between. This CDR3 spans 12 amino acids. Here the CDR3 DNA reads TGTGCCATCAGTGCCCAGGAGTATGGCTACACCTTC. Its protein product is CAISAQEYGYTF.

The table lists this clonotype with a few counts. This likely comes from a read error, as the CDR3 has no conserved phenylalanine or tryptophan at its end. This chain uses TRBV6-5 with TRBJ1-1; tentative D call: TRBD1 (6 bases). Germline-derived CDR1 and CDR2 are MNHEY and SVGAGI. The CDR3 has 11 amino acids. The V gene lost 7 bases and the J gene lost 4 bases, with 7 bases spanning the gap. The CDR3 DNA reads as TGTGCCAGCAAGGGGGGCACTGAAGCTTTCCTT. It is translated as CASKGGTEAFL.

This chain joins TRBV4-1 and TRBJ1-1; TRBD1 is a possible D gene (5 bases). The CDR3 is made up of 18 amino acids. The germline V gene has CDR1 MGHRA and CDR2 YSYEKL. The V end was cut by 4 bases, the J end by 7 bases, with 28 bases between. CDR3 region: CASSPDPGMGPLGREAFF. CDR3 DNA: TGCGCCAGCAGCCCGGACCCGGGTATGGGACCCCTAGGCCGTGAAGCTTTCTTT.

This clonotype came up a few times. This chain uses TRBV29-1 with TRBJ2-4; the D gene could be TRBD1 or TRBD2 (6 bases each). The V end lost 7 bases, the J end lost 0 bases, and 10 bases lay between the germline ends. Per germline, CDR1 SQVTM and CDR2 ANQGSEA. The CDR3 is 13 residues long. CDR3 sequence: CSAGGLAKNIQYF. The CDR3, as DNA: TGCAGCGCTGGGGGGCTAGCCAAAAACATTCAGTACTTC.

The chain carries TRBV11-3 and TRBJ2-4; TRBD2 is a possible D gene (5 bases). The CDR3 runs 13 residues. Germline V gives CDR1 SGHNT, CDR2 YENEEA. The germline V and J ends were trimmed by 5 bases and 4 bases, with 9 bases remaining between them. CDR3 DNA sequence: TGTGCCAGCAGCCCGGAGGATAAAAACATTCAGTACTTC. Encoded protein: CASSPEDKNIQYF.

This chain connects TRBV14 to TRBJ2-6, with a possible D match to TRBD2 (6 bases). Trimming pared 4 bases from V and 2 bases from J, leaving 15 bases between. This CDR3 is 17 amino acids long. The V gene's germline CDR1 is SGHDN and CDR2 FVKESK. The DNA of the CDR3 is TGTGCCAGCAGCCCCGGGACTCCCATCACTGGGGCCAACGTCCTGACTTTC. Its translation: CASSPGTPITGANVLTF.

The J gene is TRBJ2-5, the V gene TRBV5-5; D possibly corresponds to TRBD1 (5 bases). Germline V CDR1 and CDR2: SGHKS, YYEKEE (reference sequence). This CDR3 contains 12 residues. V dropped 4 bases and J dropped 7 bases, with 11 bases sitting between them. The CDR3 reads CASSPPQGTQYF. CDR3 coding DNA: TGTGCCAGCAGCCCCCCCCAGGGGACCCAGTACTTC.

The V and J genes are TRBV5-1 and TRBJ2-3, with TRBD2 matching over 9 bases. Losses at the gene ends were 0 bases for V and 6 bases for J; bases not matched to a gene: 8. This CDR3 has 16 residues. Germline V CDR1 and CDR2: SGHRS, YFSETQ. The CDR3 DNA reads TGCGCCAGCAGCTTGGAGGCGGGAGGGGTCTTCGATACGCAGTATTTT. Protein: CASSLEAGGVFDTQYF. Filled out from reference TRBV5-1 and TRBJ2-3, the complete variable domain reads KAGVTQTPRYLIKTRGQQVTLSCSPISGHRSVSWYQQTPGQGLQFLFEYFSETQRNKGNFPGRFSGRQFSNSRSEMNVSTLELGDSALYLCASSLEAGGVFDTQYFGPGTRLTVL.

The chain has TRBV7-2 and TRBJ2-7; 11 bases match TRBD1. The junction had 6 bases not matched to a gene; V was cut back by 5 bases and J by 6 bases. Germline CDR1 reads SGHTA; CDR2 reads FQGNSA. This CDR3 has 14 amino acids. In nucleotides, the CDR3 is TGTGCCAGCAGCAAGGACAGGGGGCGCGTCGAGCAGTACTTC. Translated, it gives CASSKDRGRVEQYF.

This chain links TRBV6-5 with TRBJ1-6; no reliable D call. This CDR3 comprises 14 residues. The V end lost 7 bases, the J end lost 7 bases, and 14 bases lay between the germline ends. The V gene's germline CDR1 is MNHEY and CDR2 SVGAGI. For the CDR3, the DNA is TGTGCCAGCATTTCCCCGGGGAGAAATTCACCCCTCCACTTT. This gives the protein CASISPGRNSPLHF.

The chain is built from TRBV7-9 and TRBJ2-5; 10 bases align to TRBD1. The J call is in doubt because the DNA end fits TRBJ2-7 better. Germline V gene data show CDR1 as SEHNR and CDR2 as FQNEAQ (reference sequence). The CDR3 extends over 16 amino acids. This chain's CDR3 is CASSLEDRGSVYEQYF. The CDR3 region has the DNA TGTGCCAGCAGCTTAGAGGACAGGGGGAGTGTGTACGAGCAGTACTTC.

V and J are TRBV29-1 and TRBJ1-2; possibly TRBD1 for D (6 bases). Per the germline V gene, CDR1 is SQVTM and CDR2 is ANQGSEA. The CDR3 spans 11 residues. Trimming cost V 3 bases and J 4 bases, with 6 bases left between them. The CDR3 bases are TGCAGCGTTGACAGGGGCTATGGCTACACCTTC. Amino acids: CSVDRGYGYTF.

The genes are TRBV30 and TRBJ1-2; unclear D gene. CDR1 is GTSNPN, CDR2 SVGIG, per germline (reference sequence). The CDR3 spans 14 residues. V was clipped by 0 bases and J by 5 bases, with 13 bases between them. In DNA, the CDR3 is TGTGCCTGGAGTGTTCCGGCGAGTGCTTATGGCTACACCTTC. Its protein is CAWSVPASAYGYTF.

This sequence joins TRBV12-3 or TRBV12-4 and TRBJ2-7; 8 bases fit TRBD1. Trimming took 2 bases from V and 1 from J; bases not matched to a gene: 7. The CDR3 spans 16 residues. Here the CDR3 DNA reads TGTGCCAGCAGTTTAAATCAGGGGGCTTCGTCCTACGAGCAGTACTTC. It codes for CASSLNQGASSYEQYF.

In its sample, this clonotype was seen a few times. The chain couples TRBV4-3 to TRBJ2-7; 10 bases are a match to TRBD2. The CDR3 runs 14 residues. The germline V gene has CDR1 LGHNA and CDR2 YSLEER. Germline trimming cut 2 bases from V and 3 bases from J; bases unmatched to any gene: 1. The CDR3 DNA reads TGCGCCAGCAGCCAACGGACTAGCGGCTACGAGCAGTACTTC. It translates to CASSQRTSGYEQYF.

CDR3 in amino acids: CASSCTAWEAQYF. Here the CDR3 DNA reads TGTGCCAGCAGTTGCACTGCCTGGGAGGCCCAGTACTTC. This chain uses TRBV6-5 with TRBJ2-5; TRBD2 might be the D (6 bases). Trimming pared 4 bases from V and 9 bases from J, leaving 15 bases between. The germline V gene encodes CDR1 MNHEY and CDR2 SVGAGI. The CDR3 extends over 13 amino acids.

This clonotype was detected a few times. This chain joins TRBV20-1 and TRBJ1-2; D not certain. Per germline, CDR1 DFQATT and CDR2 SNEGSKA (reference sequence). This CDR3 has 10 residues. V was shortened by 4 bases and J by 10 bases, with 10 bases between the two germline ends. CDR3 sequence: CSAKQRDYTF. CDR3 DNA: TGCAGTGCTAAACAGAGGGACTACACCTTC.

This clonotype has just a few counts. This sequence joins TRBV12-3 or TRBV12-4 and TRBJ2-5, with no clear D. V shed 5 bases and J shed 5 bases, with 12 bases lying between them. This CDR3 contains 13 residues. As DNA, the CDR3 is TGTGCCAGCAGTCAGGACGCTAGGGAGACCCAGTACTTC. It encodes CASSQDARETQYF.

The rearrangement uses TRBV27 and TRBJ2-5, with a tentative D call TRBD1 (6 bases). Per the germline V gene, CDR1 is MNHEY and CDR2 is SMNVEV (reference sequence). This CDR3 is built from 15 residues. V dropped 2 bases and J dropped 2 bases, with 12 bases sitting between them. The CDR3 DNA sequence: TGTGCCAGCAGTTTAGAAAGAGGACAGCAAGAGACCCAGTACTTC. Translation gives CASSLERGQQETQYF.

This clonotype was seen more than once but under ten times. This chain connects TRBV21-1 to TRBJ2-5; the table assigns TRBD1, which was not confirmed against the DNA. TRBV21-1 is a documented pseudogene. This CDR3 comprises 14 residues. The CDR3 here is CASGRQGDEETQYF. CDR3 DNA: TGTGCCAGCGGAAGACAGGGTGACGAAGAGACCCAGTACTTC.

This clonotype was seen only a few times. The chain is built from TRBV2 and TRBJ1-4, with 10 nucleotides matching TRBD1. This CDR3 has 14 amino acids. The V segment lost 5 bases and the J segment 8 bases; nucleotides outside the gene matches: 5. CDR1 is SNHLY, CDR2 FYNNEI, per germline. CDR3 DNA: TGTGCCAGCAGTTCCGGGACAGGGGTAGAAAAACTGTTTTTT. It yields the protein CASSSGTGVEKLFF.